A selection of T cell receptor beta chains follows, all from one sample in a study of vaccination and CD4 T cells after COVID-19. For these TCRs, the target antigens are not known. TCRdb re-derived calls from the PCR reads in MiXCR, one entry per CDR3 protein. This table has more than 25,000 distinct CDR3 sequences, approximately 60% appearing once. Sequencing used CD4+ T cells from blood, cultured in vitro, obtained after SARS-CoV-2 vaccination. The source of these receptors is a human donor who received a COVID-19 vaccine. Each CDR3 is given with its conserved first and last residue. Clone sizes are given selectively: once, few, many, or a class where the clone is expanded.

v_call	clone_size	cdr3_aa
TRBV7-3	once	CASSLIGAGRNTEAFF
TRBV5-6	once	CASSLTGTGELEQYF
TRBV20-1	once	CSASMGGMNTEAFF
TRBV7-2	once	CASSLALFSEAFF
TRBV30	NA	CAWTQTSGGRNEQYF
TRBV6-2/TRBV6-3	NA	CASSYFAGAPTDTQYF
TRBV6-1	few	CASSESQGVYGYTF
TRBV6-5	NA	CASSYSPGERVQPQHF
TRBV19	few	CASSKQTGGTEAFF
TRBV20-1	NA	CSARDSTTGELFF
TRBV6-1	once	CASSPDRAGNTEAFF
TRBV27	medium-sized	CASSAVYQGDYGYTF
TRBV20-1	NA	CSARETGGARNEQFF
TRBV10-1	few	CASSGVTGGSYEQYF
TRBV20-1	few	CSAITDGNYGYTF
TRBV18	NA	CASSHRQGNQPQHF
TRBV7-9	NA	CASSSNTQGRNTGELFF
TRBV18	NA	CASSRDGQETQYF
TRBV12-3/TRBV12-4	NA	CASSLGLGSSGNTIYF
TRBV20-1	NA	CSAPRQGQETQYF
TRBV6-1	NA	CASSRTSGGETQYF
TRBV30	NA	CAWSLYGNTDTQYF
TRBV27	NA	CASSLGPLFGAGELFF
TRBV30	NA	CAWSVLRGTEAFF
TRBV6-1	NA	CASRTPLLDEQYF
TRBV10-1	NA	CASSPGGTAVNEQFF
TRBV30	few	CAWSVGTVGGYTF
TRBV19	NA	CASSLSLDRGNTEAFF